These 2 T cell receptor beta chains came from one sample sequenced in a study of primary melanoma T cells and metastatic recurrence. TCRdb's copy holds only in-frame clones and misses some; the assay was immunoSEQ multiplex PCR. The sample has roughly 250 clones, under 90% seen once; the top ten hold around 21%. Material for sequencing was melanoma tumor tissue. These receptors were taken from a human donor with melanoma.

The V gene is TRBV19, the J gene TRBJ2-5, with D unresolved. The V end was cut by 3 bases, the J end by 5 bases, with 7 bases between. The CDR3 totals 12 residues. CDR1 and CDR2 from the germline V gene are LNHDA and SQIVND (reference sequence). CDR3 nucleotides: TGTGCCAGTAGTATGGAGAAGGAGACCCAGTACTTC. This encodes CASSMEKETQYF.

J is TRBJ1-5 and V is TRBV7-1; D remains ambiguous. TRBV7-1 has ORF status, its function being uncertain. The CDR3 contains 13 residues. V gave up 2 bases and J gave up 4 bases, with 6 bases separating them. The DNA of the CDR3 is TGTGCCAGCAGCTCACAGGTAAATCAGCCCCAGCATTTT. The encoded protein is CASSSQVNQPQHF.